Below, 21 T cell receptor beta chains from the same sample are listed, as sequenced in a study of T cell changes during pregnancy in multiple sclerosis. Generated by immunoSEQ multiplex PCR, the TCRdb table keeps only in-frame clones and is missing some. The repertoire includes roughly 20,000 clones, roughly nine tenths of them detected once, and about 7.5% sits in the top ten. The sample consisted of CD8+ T cells from peripheral blood mononuclear cells, taken in the second trimester of pregnancy. Receptors originate from a female donor in good health, enrolled as a control in a pregnancy study.

As to this clone: Distinct nucleotide sequences in the sample also encode this CDR3. This CDR3 reads CASSPTGYNEQFF. The CDR3 region has the DNA TGTGCCAGCTCACCGACAGGTTACAATGAGCAGTTCTTC. The chain has TRBV18 and TRBJ2-1; tentative D call: TRBD1 (6 bases). Trimming pared 3 bases from V and 4 bases from J, leaving 7 bases between. CDR3 length equals 13 residues. The germline CDR1 and CDR2 sequences are KGHSH and LQKENI.

The chain employs TRBV5-6 and TRBJ2-1; 13 bases align to TRBD2. CDR3 length equals 16 residues. Germline assignment: CDR1 SGHDT and CDR2 YYEEEE. J was trimmed by 4 bases and V by 4 bases; bases with no gene match: 5. The CDR3, as DNA: TGTGCCAGCAGCACTGGGACTAGCGGGATTTACAATGAGCAGTTCTTC. This gives the protein CASSTGTSGIYNEQFF.

This chain connects TRBV7-9 to TRBJ2-7, with 7 bases that match TRBD2. The CDR3 contains 12 residues. CDR1 and CDR2 (germline): SEHNR, FQNEAQ (reference sequence). V shed 10 bases and J 0 bases; nucleotides not matched to a gene: 3. CDR3 nucleotide sequence: TGTGCCACGGGGGGACCCTCCTACGAGCAGTACTTC. Translation gives CATGGPSYEQYF.

This chain links TRBV6-5 with TRBJ1-5, with TRBD1 identical over 7 bases. Germline trimming cut 6 bases from V and 2 bases from J; bases unmatched to any gene: 4. Germline values: CDR1 MNHEY, CDR2 SVGAGI. The CDR3 runs to 14 residues. Written as DNA, the CDR3 is TGTGCCAGCAGCCGAGGGGGCGGCAATCAGCCCCAGCATTTT. Its translation: CASSRGGGNQPQHF.

The chain uses TRBV4-2 and TRBJ2-7; 8 positions match TRBD2. The CDR3 totals 17 residues. V shed 0 bases and J 3 bases; nucleotides not matched to a gene: 10. CDR1 is LGHNA, CDR2 YNFKEQ, per germline. Here the CDR3 DNA reads TGTGCCAGCAGCCAAGATTGGGATACGGGAGGGTACTACGAGCAGTACTTC. This codes for CASSQDWDTGGYYEQYF.

This clone was detected only once. The chain recombines TRBV5-8 with TRBJ2-5, with 7 bases matching TRBD2. Germline V gene lookup returns CDR1 SGHTS and CDR2 YDEGEE. V was clipped by 1 base and J by 4 bases; unmatched bases: 7. CDR3 size: 15 residues. CDR3 sequence reads: CASSLLGGTGETQYF. The CDR3 DNA follows: TGTGCCAGCAGCTTGTTGGGGGGGACGGGAGAGACCCAGTACTTC.

The chain links TRBV10-3 to TRBJ2-2; 16 nucleotides agree with TRBD2. J gave up 7 bases and V 7 bases, and 9 bases lay outside the gene matches. Germline CDR1 and CDR2: ENHRY and SYGVKD. The CDR3 sequence is 17 residues long. CDR3 residues: CAITAGLAGGHVGELFF. CDR3 in DNA: TGTGCCATCACCGCGGGACTAGCGGGGGGGCATGTCGGGGAGCTGTTTTTT.

J is TRBJ2-7 and V is TRBV2; TRBD1 aligns across 9 bases. The CDR3 has 14 amino acids. Trimming cost V 6 bases and J 5 bases; bases outside gene matches: 8. The germline CDR1 and CDR2 sequences are SNHLY and FYNNEI. The CDR3 DNA follows: TGTGCCAGCAGGGACCCCCGGGACAGGGACGAGCAGTACTTC. It specifies CASRDPRDRDEQYF.

The chain employs TRBV27 and TRBJ1-2; 8 bases agree with TRBD1. The CDR3 totals 11 residues. The germline V gene encodes CDR1 MNHEY and CDR2 SMNVEV (reference sequence). With V trimmed by 7 bases and J by 7 bases, 2 bases remained unmatched. The CDR3 region has the DNA TGTGCCAGCACAGGGGGCGTTGGCTACACCTTC. Translation gives CASTGGVGYTF.

The chain is built from TRBV5-1 and TRBJ2-1, with TRBD2 matching 10 bases. Germline lookup yields CDR1 SGHRS and CDR2 YFSETQ. The CDR3 covers 17 residues. The V segment lost 2 bases and the J segment 3 bases; nucleotides outside the gene matches: 8. CDR3 in amino acids: CASSLGTSGENYNEQFF. The DNA for the CDR3 is TGCGCCAGCAGCTTAGGTACTAGCGGGGAGAACTACAATGAGCAGTTCTTC.

The rearrangement links TRBV18 to TRBJ1-5, with D possibly matching TRBD1 (5 bases). The germline CDR1 and CDR2 sequences are KGHSH and LQKENI. The CDR3 extends over 13 amino acids. V lost 3 bases, J lost 4 bases, and 7 bases lay in between. CDR3 sequence reads: CASSPAGNQPQHF. CDR3 nucleotides: TGTGCCAGCTCACCGGCAGGGAATCAGCCCCAGCATTTT.

The rearrangement joins TRBV5-6 to TRBJ2-2, with D uncertain. V lost 4 bases and J 4 bases, leaving 8 bases between the germline ends. Germline lookup yields CDR1 SGHDT and CDR2 YYEEEE. The CDR3 length is 13 residues. CDR3 DNA: TGTGCCAGCAGCCCGTACTTCACCGGGGAGCTGTTTTTT. Amino acids: CASSPYFTGELFF.

This chain connects TRBV19 to TRBJ2-5; no clear D. V dropped 0 bases and J dropped 2 bases, with 16 bases sitting between them. The CDR3 length is 17 residues. Germline CDR1 and CDR2: LNHDA and SQIVND (reference sequence). The CDR3 reads CASSIDPLAGPQETQYF. CDR3 DNA: TGTGCCAGTAGTATAGACCCCTTGGCAGGCCCGCAAGAGACCCAGTACTTC.

The gene calls are TRBV4-1 and TRBJ2-2, with D uncertain. The germline V gene encodes CDR1 MGHRA and CDR2 YSYEKL. Trimming shortened V by 1 base and J by 3 bases, and 6 bases separated the two germline ends. The CDR3 has 14 amino acids. The CDR3 nucleotides are TGCGCCAGCAGCCAAGTTCCATACACCGGGGAGCTGTTTTTT. This sequence encodes CASSQVPYTGELFF.

The rearrangement links TRBV19 to TRBJ1-2; D is possibly TRBD1 (6 bases). Deletions cut 7 bases from V and 0 bases from J, with 15 bases between. This CDR3 has 15 residues. Germline CDR1 is LNHDA and CDR2 is SQIVND (reference sequence). The CDR3 nucleotides are TGTGCCAGTAACATGTGGACAGTGTCTAACTATGGCTACACCTTC. Translation gives CASNMWTVSNYGYTF.

The chain recombines TRBV28 with TRBJ1-2, with D hard to call. Per the germline V gene, CDR1 is MDHEN and CDR2 is SYDVKM. V lost 2 bases to trimming and J lost 0 bases, with 4 bases between them. The CDR3 totals 13 residues. This CDR3 is CASSLAANYGYTF. The CDR3 bases are TGTGCCAGCAGTTTAGCAGCTAACTATGGCTACACCTTC.

The chain links TRBV28 to TRBJ2-7; 14 bases are a match to TRBD2. The CDR3 runs 20 residues. Germline V gene lookup returns CDR1 MDHEN and CDR2 SYDVKM. V lost 6 bases and J lost 4; bases outside the gene matches: 20. The CDR3 here is CASSPGLAGESRTVPYEQYF. In DNA, the CDR3 is TGTGCCAGCAGCCCGGGACTAGCGGGGGAAAGTAGGACTGTCCCTTACGAGCAGTACTTC. The full variable domain, rest sourced from reference TRBV28 and TRBJ2-7, is DVKVTQSSRYLVKRTGEKVFLECVQDMDHENMFWYRQDPGLGLRLIYFSYDVKMKEKGDIPEGYSVSREKKERFSLILESASTNQTSMYLCASSPGLAGESRTVPYEQYFGPGTRLTVT.

This sequence joins TRBV4-1 and TRBJ2-3; 10 bases are a match to TRBD1. V dropped 0 bases and J dropped 4; count of bases not matched to a gene: 4. Germline-derived CDR1 and CDR2 are MGHRA and YSYEKL. The CDR3 is 16 residues long. The CDR3 bases are TGCGCCAGCAGCCAAGAGAGACAGGGGGCTTCAGATACGCAGTATTTT. It codes for CASSQERQGASDTQYF.

This clone was detected once. The J gene is TRBJ2-7, the V gene TRBV7-9; the match to TRBD2 covers 10 bases. CDR3 length: 16 amino acids. The J segment lost 2 bases and the V segment lost 3 bases, leaving 7 bases of the junction unmatched. Germline CDR1 reads SEHNR; CDR2 reads FQNEAQ (reference sequence). In nucleotides, the CDR3 is TGTGCCAGCAGCTTCCAGGATGGACTAGCGGCCTACGAGCAGTACTTC. Amino acids: CASSFQDGLAAYEQYF.

This chain links TRBV7-9 with TRBJ2-3; 7 nucleotides agree with TRBD2. J lost 0 bases, V lost 5 bases, and 5 bases had no gene match. This CDR3 spans 15 amino acids. Germline V gene lookup returns CDR1 SEHNR and CDR2 FQNEAQ (reference sequence). The CDR3 sequence: CASSALAVSTDTQYF. The CDR3 region has the DNA TGTGCCAGCAGCGCCCTAGCGGTTAGCACAGATACGCAGTATTTT. Full variable domain (rest looked up from reference TRBV7-9 and TRBJ2-3): DTGVSQNPRHKITKRGQNVTFRCDPISEHNRLYWYRQTLGQGPEFLTYFQNEAQLEKSRLLSDRFSAERPKGSFSTLEIQRTEQGDSAMYLCASSALAVSTDTQYFGPGTRLTVL.

The chain combines TRBV18 with TRBJ2-1, with TRBD2 identical over 9 bases. V gave up 0 bases and J gave up 8 bases; unmatched junction bases: 5. Per germline, CDR1 KGHSH and CDR2 LQKENI. The CDR3 contains 15 residues. The CDR3 nucleotides read TGTGCCAGCTCACCACCTAGCGGGAGAACTGATGAGCAGTTCTTC. This codes for CASSPPSGRTDEQFF.